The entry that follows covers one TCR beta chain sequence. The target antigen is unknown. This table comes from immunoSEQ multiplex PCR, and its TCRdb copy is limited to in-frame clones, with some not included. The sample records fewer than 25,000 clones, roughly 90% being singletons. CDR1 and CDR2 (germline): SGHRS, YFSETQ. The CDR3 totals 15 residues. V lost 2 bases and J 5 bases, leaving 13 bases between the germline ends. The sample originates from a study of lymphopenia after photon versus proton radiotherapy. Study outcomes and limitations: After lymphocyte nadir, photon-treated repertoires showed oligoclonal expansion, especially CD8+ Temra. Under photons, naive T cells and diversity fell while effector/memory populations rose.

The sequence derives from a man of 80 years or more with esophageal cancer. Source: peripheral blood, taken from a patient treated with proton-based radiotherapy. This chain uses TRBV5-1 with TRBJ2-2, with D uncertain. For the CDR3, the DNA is TGCGCCAGCAGCTTTACTGGCCCTCCTACCGGGGAGCTGTTTTTT. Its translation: CASSFTGPPTGELFF. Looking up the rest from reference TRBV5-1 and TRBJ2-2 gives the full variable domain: KAGVTQTPRYLIKTRGQQVTLSCSPISGHRSVSWYQQTPGQGLQFLFEYFSETQRNKGNFPGRFSGRQFSNSRSEMNVSTLELGDSALYLCASSFTGPPTGELFFGEGSRLTVL.